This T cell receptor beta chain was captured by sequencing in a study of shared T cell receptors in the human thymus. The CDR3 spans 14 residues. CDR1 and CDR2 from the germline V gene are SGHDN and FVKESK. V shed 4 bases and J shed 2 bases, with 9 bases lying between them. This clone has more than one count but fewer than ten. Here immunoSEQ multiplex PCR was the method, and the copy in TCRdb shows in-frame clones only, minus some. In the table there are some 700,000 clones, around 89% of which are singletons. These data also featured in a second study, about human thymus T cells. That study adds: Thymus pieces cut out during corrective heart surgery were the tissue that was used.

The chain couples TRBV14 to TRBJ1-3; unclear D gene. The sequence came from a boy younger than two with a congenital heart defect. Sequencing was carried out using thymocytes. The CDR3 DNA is TGTGCCAGCAGCCTAAAGGGAGCTGGAAACACCATATATTTT. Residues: CASSLKGAGNTIYF.